This entry is about one T cell receptor beta chain. Its target is not known. This sample is part of a study of shared clonotypes between healthy human individuals. Study summary: Ranging from 18 to 49 in age, donors were a couple of women and a few men.

HIV-negative, healthy adults without recent acute infections or vaccinations were the donors. Findings of the study overall: Represented genetic and exposure-history diversity was restricted by having few donors.

The length of the CDR3 is 16 residues. V was pared by 6 bases and J by 4 bases, with 22 bases between. Per germline, CDR1 ENHRY and CDR2 SYGVKD. Repertoires were generated with immunoSEQ multiplex PCR, while TCRdb's copy carries only in-frame clones and drops some. Of approximately 500,000 clones in the sample, around 79% are singletons; the top ten hold 10% to 15%. The specimen sequenced was PBMCs. The origin of this receptor is a woman between 40 and 55 years old in good health. Some clones in this sample may be carry-over from other donors' samples. This chain uses TRBV10-3 with TRBJ2-7, with D possibly TRBD1 on 5 matching bases. For the CDR3, the DNA is TGTGCCATCAGACAGACAGAGAGAGGCCCCGAATACGAGCAGTACTTC. As protein: CAIRQTERGPEYEQYF.